A single sample gave rise to the 3 T cell receptor beta chains below, sequenced in a study of post-analysis software for immune sequencing data. Overall study findings and caveats: Compared with controls, patients had more of about 5 TRBV segments, including TRBV5-6, TRBV5-1 and TRBV20-1.

Built from TCR beta cDNA, the libraries had unique molecular identifiers in them. TCRdb independently ran MiXCR on the PCR reads; one entry per CDR3 protein. The sample holds 450,000 or so distinct CDR3 sequences; over 35% are singletons and the top ten take over 10%. The antigens for these receptors are not known. Sequenced input: blood. These receptors all come from a girl aged 10-17 years with multiple sclerosis.

The rearrangement uses TRBV27 and TRBJ2-7; weak D call: TRBD2 (7 bases). The CDR3 totals 16 residues. V was clipped by 5 bases and J by 2 bases, with 19 bases between them. Germline CDR1 and CDR2: MNHEY and SMNVEV (reference sequence). The chain's CDR3 is CASSPGGQISPYEQYF. As DNA, the CDR3 is TGTGCCAGCAGTCCCGGGGGGCAGATCAGCCCCTACGAGCAGTACTTC.

This clonotype was detected a few times. The J gene is TRBJ2-1, the V gene TRBV28; no definite D call. Germline V gene sequence: CDR1 MDHEN, CDR2 SYDVKM. This CDR3 has 13 amino acids. V shed 7 bases and J shed 0 bases, with 7 bases lying between them. Here the CDR3 reads CASTLSSYNEQFF. The CDR3 coding sequence is TGTGCCAGCACCCTCAGCTCCTACAATGAGCAGTTCTTC.

This clonotype was seen many times. The chain recombines TRBV12-3 or TRBV12-4 with TRBJ2-5; D call uncertain. CDR3 length equals 11 residues. Trimming took 4 bases from V and 4 from J, leaving 4 bases between them. CDR3 region: CASSSRETQYF. Here the CDR3 DNA reads TGTGCCAGCAGTTCCAGAGAGACCCAGTACTTC.